A selection of T cell receptor beta chains follows, all from one sample in a study of lung T cells in sarcoidosis with Löfgren's syndrome. TCRdb reprocessed the reads via MiXCR and lists one record per CDR3 protein. The sample holds about 63,000 distinct CDR3 sequences, over 20% seen once. The sample was CD4+ T cells from PBMCs. Receptors were obtained from a human donor with sarcoidosis (Löfgren's syndrome or another form), or a control subject (not recorded which). Each CDR3 is given with its conserved first and last residue.

TRBV28 CASPGTGGMNTEAFF
TRBV28 CASSPPSGSTDMQYF
TRBV10-3 CAISGGSGSGDTQYF
TRBV5-1 CASSQGRSGVKNTEAFF
TRBV6-1 CLLTEPYNSPLHF
TRBV6-1 CASSYLDLETQYF
TRBV19 CASGRRRNTGELFF
TRBV27 CASSLSQLTDTQYF
TRBV6-9 CASRQPTGQPQHF
TRBV7-9 CASSLGVGDQPQHF
TRBV4-1 CASSQRDRGQPQHF
TRBV5-5 CASSQSERGGMNTEAFF
TRBV20-1 CSASSSGTSGMGEQFF
TRBV6-1 CASSWTSGGRAFF
TRBV4-2 CASRRTANTEAFF
TRBV12-3/TRBV12-4 CASSLVGPEQFF
TRBV5-6 CASSLPENQPQHF
TRBV20-1 CSALDDETQYF
TRBV30 CAWSTIGSYGTGNTGELLF
TRBV7-9 CASSSGHQRLKETQYF
TRBV5-5 CASSSRGLEAFF
TRBV6-1 CASSPLAGIVNEQFF
TRBV5-1 CASSLGTSGNTIYF
TRBV28 CASKRTGLDYTF
TRBV6-1 CAISGRLDNEQFF
TRBV5-4 CASSLSGAADTQYF
TRBV4-2 CASRQATGPYTDTQYF
TRBV5-1 CASSENPDRGVFQLFF
TRBV20-1 CSAIPKAGSMNTGAFF
TRBV3-1 CASSPGTGYGYTF
TRBV11-2 CASSRTWGGNEAFF
TRBV27 CASREQGRGNTIYF
TRBV30 CAWKPLGGGKETQYF
TRBV27 CASSLYRVPNEQFF
TRBV20-1 CSASRQATGELFF
TRBV20-1 CSAPPGQGASGEQFF
TRBV20-1 CSARDFWREGGNTIYF
TRBV20-1 CSALTSGRAYEQFF
TRBV4-3 CASSQASKGLNEQFF
TRBV20-1 CSARKSAGATTDTQYF
TRBV29-1 CSVADYGYTF
TRBV19 CASSPRTGSYGYTF
TRBV12-3/TRBV12-4 CASSQTDNQPQHF